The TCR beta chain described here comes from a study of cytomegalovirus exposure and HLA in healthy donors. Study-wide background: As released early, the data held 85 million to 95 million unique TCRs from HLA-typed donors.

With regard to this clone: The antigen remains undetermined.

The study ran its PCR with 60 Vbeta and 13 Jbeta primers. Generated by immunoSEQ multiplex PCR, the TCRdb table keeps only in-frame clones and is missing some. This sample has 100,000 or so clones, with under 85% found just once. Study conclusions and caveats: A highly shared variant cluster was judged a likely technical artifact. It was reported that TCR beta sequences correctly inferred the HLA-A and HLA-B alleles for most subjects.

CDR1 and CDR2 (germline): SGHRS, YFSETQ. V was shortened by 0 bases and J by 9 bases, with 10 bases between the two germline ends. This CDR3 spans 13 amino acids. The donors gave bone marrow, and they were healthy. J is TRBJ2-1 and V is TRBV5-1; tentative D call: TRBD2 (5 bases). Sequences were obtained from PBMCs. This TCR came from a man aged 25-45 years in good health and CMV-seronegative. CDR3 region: CASSLADRGEQFF. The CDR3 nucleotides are TGCGCCAGCAGCTTGGCCGATCGGGGTGAGCAGTTCTTC.